This T cell receptor (beta chain) comes out of a study of CD8+ T cells in alopecia areata (dated by TCRdb to the late 2010s). Study-level background: Treated patients were enrolled in an open-label pilot trial of oral tofacitinib at 5 to 10 mg twice daily for moderate-to-severe alopecia areata. TCRbeta CDR3 regions were amplified by immunoSEQ multiplex PCR with 35 Vbeta forward and 13 Jbeta reverse primers. Scalp clonality was compared across normal scalp (n=4), patchy alopecia areata scalp (n=8), and alopecia totalis/universalis scalp (n=8). Tofacitinib-treated patients had biopsies at baseline and at 4 and 24 weeks of treatment, with a later scalp biopsy in several patients. Patients received tofacitinib for 6 to 18 months and were then followed off drug for 6 months to check for delayed response and recurrence. In humans, TCRbeta sequencing was performed on scalp tissue and on sorted CD4+ and CD8+ peripheral blood T cells from healthy controls and from patients with patchy or totalis/universalis alopecia areata. RNA was obtained with the PAXgene miRNA kit for fixed scalp, the miRNeasy kit for PBMCs, and the RNeasy kit for mouse skin. In both human patients and the C3H/HeJ mouse model, the study applied high-throughput TCRbeta sequencing to look at T cell clonal expansion in alopecia areata.

With respect to this clone: Its antigen is not yet known. Per-base quality was not reported, and no clone a single base away is much larger than it.

Receptors were amplified or captured by the immunoSEQ multiplex PCR assay. To provide template for TCR sequencing, every sample had RNA extracted and reverse transcribed into cDNA. First-strand cDNA was synthesized using SuperScript III with a 2:1 mix of oligo-dT and random hexamers. A synthetic immune receptor repertoire was used to assess amplification bias, and residual bias was removed computationally. The authors' pipeline ran thus. Raw reads were preprocessed to remove errors, and CDR3 was defined according to IMGT conventions as the region from the conserved cysteine to phenylalanine. Clonality was computed by normalizing Shannon entropy by log2 of the number of productive unique TCRs and subtracting the result from 1. Scalp TCRbeta sequences were cross-referenced with sorted blood CD4 and CD8 repertoires so that the CD4 or CD8 identity of scalp clones could be inferred. The table was pulled from immuneACCESS by TCRdb, which kept in-frame rearrangements only. Such tables lose some clones; where checked, under half of the loss comes from unresolved V genes, and the rest has no known cause. Clone size and V and J calls were adopted from that table, with D and trimming inferred from the DNA. In all, the sample holds 140,000 to 150,000 clones, and about 90% of those were seen once. The ten largest clones capture over 12% of the sample.

Study-level results and caveats: TCR sequences shared between patients were less clear than in mice, possibly partly because of HLA diversity in the patient population. Lesional scalp, especially in alopecia totalis/universalis, showed higher clonality and more expanded CD8+ clones than normal scalp, suggesting antigenic drive. Scalp TCR repertoire analysis is complicated because resident alphabeta T cells in normal human skin are also sequenced, whereas mouse skin is dominated by gammadelta T cells.

The time point label for this specimen denotes: baseline before oral tofacitinib. Lesional scalp punch biopsies and peripheral blood were obtained from alopecia areata patients. PBMCs were isolated by density centrifugation and stained for CD3, CD4 and CD8, after which CD4+ and CD8+ T cells were sorted on a FACSAria. The sequence was obtained from a human donor with alopecia areata. The material was CD8+ T cells sorted from blood, obtained at week 0.

The DNA reads as follows: TGTGCCATCAGTGACCCCGGGGCCTCAGATACGCAGTATTTT. This yields the protein CAISDPGASDTQYF. The V and J segments used are TRBV10-3 and TRBJ2-3; the D gene is possibly TRBD1 or TRBD2, with 5 bases matching each. The junction carries 11 bases between V and J, which are trimmed by 3 bases and 4 bases respectively. CDR3 length: 14 amino acids, cysteine to phenylalanine. CDR3 DNA only is kept here, 42 bases in frame from base 1. CDR1 ENHRY and CDR2 SYGVKD were looked up in the germline V gene.